This TCR beta chain was documented in a study of T cells in Graves' hyperthyroidism and ophthalmopathy. In its sample, this clonotype was seen many times. Antigen unknown. Investigators excluded patients with uncontrolled infection, other autoimmune disease, pregnancy or lactation. Study findings and constraints: Through a model of 13 V-J features, ophthalmopathy was separated from stable hyperthyroidism. In blood, most of the thyroid clonotypes expanded above 0.001 were also present.

Researchers took RNA transcripts and amplified the TCR beta CDR3 regions from them. The HTBI primer set was used in a first-round RT-PCR of the TCR CDR3. TCRdb fed the multiplex PCR reads into MiXCR, producing one record per CDR3 protein. The sample contains 500,000 to 600,000 distinct CDR3 sequences, about 43% of which appear only once. V lost 0 bases to trimming and J lost 7 bases, with 14 bases between them. Per germline, CDR1 SGHRS and CDR2 YFSETQ. The CDR3 is 14 residues long. The sequence was collected from an adult woman with Graves' disease, either hyperthyroidism or ophthalmopathy (not recorded which). The V and J genes are TRBV5-1 and TRBJ2-7; D gene ambiguous. Sequenced material: peripheral blood or thyroid tissue (not recorded which). In DNA form, the CDR3 reads TGCGCCAGCAGCTTGGTTCAGGTTCGAGAGGAGCAGTACTTC. This gives the protein CASSLVQVREEQYF.